This TCR beta chain emerged from a study of vaccination effects on CD4 cells after COVID-19. Libraries were prepared by immunoSEQ multiplex PCR; TCRdb keeps only in-frame clonotypes and omits some of them. The sample includes approximately 16,000 clones, 70% of them seen just once. The germline V gene encodes CDR1 MDHEN and CDR2 SYDVKM. CDR3 length: 15 residues. Trimming stripped 3 bases from V and 0 bases from J, with 9 bases between. Regarding this clone: The antigen remains undetermined.

Peptide-pool stimulation followed by sequencing identified expanded antigen-specific CD4+ clonotypes in the ViraFEST assay. Investigators separated out CD4+ T cells once around 11 days of culture had passed. It was two doses of either the BNT162b2 or mRNA-1273 vaccine that participants received. The chain joins TRBV28 to TRBJ1-3; D is unclear. The sequence derives from a human donor who received a COVID-19 vaccine. The material sequenced was CD4+ T cells from PBMCs cultured with SARS-CoV-2 spike peptides, taken after COVID-19 vaccination. CDR3 sequence: CASSLSRPSGNTIYF. Here the CDR3 DNA reads TGTGCCAGCAGTTTGTCCAGACCCTCTGGAAACACCATATATTTT.